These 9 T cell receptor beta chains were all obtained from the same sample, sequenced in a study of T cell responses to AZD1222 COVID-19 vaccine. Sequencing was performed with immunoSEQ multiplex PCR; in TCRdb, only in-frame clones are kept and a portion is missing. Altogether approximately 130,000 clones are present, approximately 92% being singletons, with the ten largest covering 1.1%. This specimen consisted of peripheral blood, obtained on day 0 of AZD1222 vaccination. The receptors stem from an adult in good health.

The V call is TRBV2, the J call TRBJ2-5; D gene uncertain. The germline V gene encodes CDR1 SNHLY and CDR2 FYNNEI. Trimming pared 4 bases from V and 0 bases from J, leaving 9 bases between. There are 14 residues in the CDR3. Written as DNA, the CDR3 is TGTGCCAGCAGTGCCAACAGCGACCAAGAGACCCAGTACTTC. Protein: CASSANSDQETQYF.

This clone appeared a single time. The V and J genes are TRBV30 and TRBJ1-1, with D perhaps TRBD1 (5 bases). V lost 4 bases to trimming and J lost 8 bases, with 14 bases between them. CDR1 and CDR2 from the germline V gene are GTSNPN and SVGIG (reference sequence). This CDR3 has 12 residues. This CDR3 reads CAWTRGGGEAFF. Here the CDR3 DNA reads TGTGCCTGGACCCGTGGCGGGGGAGAAGCTTTCTTT.

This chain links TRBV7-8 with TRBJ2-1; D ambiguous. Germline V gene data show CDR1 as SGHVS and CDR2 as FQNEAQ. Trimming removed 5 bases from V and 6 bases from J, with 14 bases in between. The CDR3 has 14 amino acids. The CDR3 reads CASSHRASSNEQFF. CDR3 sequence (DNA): TGTGCCAGCAGCCACCGGGCCAGCAGCAATGAGCAGTTCTTC. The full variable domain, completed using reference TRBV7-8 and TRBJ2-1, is GAGVSQSPRYKVAKRGQDVALRCDPISGHVSLFWYQQALGQGPEFLTYFQNEAQLDKSGLPSDRFFAERPEGSVSTLKIQRTQQEDSAVYLCASSHRASSNEQFFGPGTRLTVL.

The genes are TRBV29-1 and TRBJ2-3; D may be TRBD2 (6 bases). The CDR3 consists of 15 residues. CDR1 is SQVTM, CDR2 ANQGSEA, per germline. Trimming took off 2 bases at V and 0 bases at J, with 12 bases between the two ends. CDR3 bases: TGCAGCGTTGAAAGGCAGGGACTTAGCACAGATACGCAGTATTTT. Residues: CSVERQGLSTDTQYF.

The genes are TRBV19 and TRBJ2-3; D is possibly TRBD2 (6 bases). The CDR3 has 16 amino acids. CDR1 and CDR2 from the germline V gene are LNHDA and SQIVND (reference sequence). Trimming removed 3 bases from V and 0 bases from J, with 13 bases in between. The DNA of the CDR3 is TGTGCCAGTAGTATTGGAGGCGCGGGGAGCACAGATACGCAGTATTTT. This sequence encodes CASSIGGAGSTDTQYF.

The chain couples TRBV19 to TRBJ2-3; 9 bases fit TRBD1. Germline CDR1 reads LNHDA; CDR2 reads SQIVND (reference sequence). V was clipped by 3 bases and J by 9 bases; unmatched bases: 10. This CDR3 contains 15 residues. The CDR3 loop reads CASSIGQGSIETQYF. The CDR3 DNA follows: TGTGCCAGTAGTATCGGACAGGGGTCTATTGAAACGCAGTATTTT.

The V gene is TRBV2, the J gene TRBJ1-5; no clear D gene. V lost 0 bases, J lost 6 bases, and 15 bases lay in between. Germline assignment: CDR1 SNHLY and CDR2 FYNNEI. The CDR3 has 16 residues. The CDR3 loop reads CASSEALPGVGQPQHF. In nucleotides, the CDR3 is TGTGCCAGCAGTGAAGCGCTTCCGGGTGTGGGTCAGCCCCAGCATTTT.

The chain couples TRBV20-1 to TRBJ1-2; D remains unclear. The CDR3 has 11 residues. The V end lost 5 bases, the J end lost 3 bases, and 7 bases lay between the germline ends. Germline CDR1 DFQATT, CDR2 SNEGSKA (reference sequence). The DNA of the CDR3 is TGCAGTGCTGGAGGCCACTATGGCTACACCTTC. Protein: CSAGGHYGYTF.

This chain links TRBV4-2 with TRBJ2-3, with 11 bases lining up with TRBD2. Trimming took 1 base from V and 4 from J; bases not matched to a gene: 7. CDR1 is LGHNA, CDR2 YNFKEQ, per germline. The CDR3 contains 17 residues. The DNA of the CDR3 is TGTGCCAGCAGCCAAGCCCTAGCGGGAGGTGGCGCAGATACGCAGTATTTT. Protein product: CASSQALAGGGADTQYF.